Listed here are 21 T cell receptor beta chains from one sample, sequenced in a study of blood T cell repertoires in COVID-19. Profiled with immunoSEQ multiplex PCR; TCRdb holds only in-frame clones, not every one. The sample carries 410,000 or so clones, roughly 89% recorded once. Sequenced input: peripheral blood. The origin of the receptors is a woman aged 30 to 39 with active or convalescent COVID-19.

This clone was observed once. The V call is TRBV2, the J call TRBJ1-1, with 10 bases fitting TRBD1. The CDR3 consists of 12 residues. V was pared by 9 bases and J by 11 bases, with 9 bases of the junction left unmatched. The germline CDR1 and CDR2 sequences are SNHLY and FYNNEI. The CDR3: CARRDRGLEAFF. The DNA of the CDR3 is TGTGCCAGAAGAGACAGGGGGCTTGAGGCTTTCTTT.

This clone was picked up one time. The rearrangement uses TRBV27 and TRBJ2-2; 8 bases align to TRBD1. The CDR3 totals 16 residues. V lost 5 bases, J lost 1 base, and 6 bases stayed unmatched. Germline CDR1 is MNHEY and CDR2 is SMNVEV (reference sequence). In DNA, the CDR3 is TGTGCCAGCAGTAAACCAGGGGGCTGGAACACCGGGGAGCTGTTTTTT. Amino acid sequence: CASSKPGGWNTGELFF.

The rearrangement links TRBV10-1 to TRBJ2-3; 9 bases are shared with TRBD1. With 3 bases clipped from V and 0 bases from J, the junction kept 4 bases outside the gene matches. The CDR3 length is 16 residues. Looked up from germline, CDR1 is WNHNN and CDR2 is SYGVQD (reference sequence). Here the CDR3 reads CASSDIGQGSTDTQYF. For the CDR3, the DNA is TGCGCCAGCAGTGATATTGGACAGGGGAGCACAGATACGCAGTATTTT.

The gene calls are TRBV27 and TRBJ1-4; 7 bases agree with TRBD1. Trimming at V came to 5 bases and at J to 2 bases, leaving 8 bases not matched to a gene. The CDR3 length is 16 residues. Germline values: CDR1 MNHEY, CDR2 SMNVEV (reference sequence). The CDR3 bases are TGTGCCAGCAGTCGACAGGGTAGGCAGACTAATGAAAAACTGTTTTTT. Translating it yields CASSRQGRQTNEKLFF. Combining the CDR3 with reference TRBV27 and TRBJ1-4 gives the whole variable domain EAQVTQNPRYLITVTGKKLTVTCSQNMNHEYMSWYRQDPGLGLRQIYYSMNVEVTDKGDVPEGYKVSRKEKRNFPLILESPSPNQTSLYFCASSRQGRQTNEKLFFGSGTQLSVL.

The CDR3 loop reads CASSSQGYGYTF. The CDR3, as DNA: TGTGCCAGCAGCTCACAGGGTTATGGCTACACCTTC. The chain employs TRBV7-9 and TRBJ1-2, with TRBD1 as a possible D gene (6 bases). The CDR3 has 12 amino acids. CDR1 is SEHNR, CDR2 FQNEAQ, per germline (reference sequence). Trimming stripped 4 bases from V and 5 bases from J, with 8 bases between.

The genes are TRBV27 and TRBJ2-3; 9 bases are shared with TRBD2. Germline trimming cut 5 bases from V and 2 bases from J; bases unmatched to any gene: 8. The CDR3 has 16 amino acids. The germline CDR1 and CDR2 sequences are MNHEY and SMNVEV (reference sequence). The DNA for the CDR3 is TGTGCCAGCAGTCAAAGCGGGAGGCTCCACACAGATACGCAGTATTTT. This codes for CASSQSGRLHTDTQYF.

In its sample, this clone was seen once. The CDR3 DNA follows: TGTGCCATCAGTGAGTCCGGGAGGACCTCTGGAAACACCATATATTTT. It encodes CAISESGRTSGNTIYF. V gene TRBV10-3 combines with J gene TRBJ1-3; D is ambiguous. V lost 0 bases, J lost 0 bases, and 9 bases lay in between. Per the germline V gene, CDR1 is ENHRY and CDR2 is SYGVKD. This CDR3 is 16 amino acids long.

The V call is TRBV3-1 (or the pseudogene TRBV3-2), the J call TRBJ2-7; the D gene is possibly TRBD2 (6 bases). Deletions cut 1 base from V and 0 bases from J, with 16 bases between. Germline V gene data show CDR1 as LGHDT and CDR2 as YNNKEL (reference sequence). CDR3 length equals 17 residues. CDR3 DNA: TGTGCCAGCAGCCAAGTACTTACGCGGGGCACCTCCTACGAGCAGTACTTC. Protein sequence: CASSQVLTRGTSYEQYF.

This CDR3 reads CASSLGTSPLEETQYF. The CDR3 DNA sequence: TGTGCCAGCAGCTTAGGGACTAGTCCCCTCGAAGAGACCCAGTACTTC. The V call is TRBV7-9, the J call TRBJ2-5; 7 bases align to TRBD2. The germline CDR1 and CDR2 sequences are SEHNR and FQNEAQ (reference sequence). With 1 base clipped from V and 3 bases from J, the junction kept 8 bases outside the gene matches. This CDR3 comprises 16 residues.

The chain couples TRBV12-3 or TRBV12-4 to TRBJ2-2; D is uncertain. The germline V and J ends were trimmed by 7 bases and 5 bases, with 11 bases remaining between them. This CDR3 is 13 amino acids long. As DNA, the CDR3 is TGTGCCAGCAATCTCGCTCGGACCGGGGAGCTGTTTTTT. Its protein is CASNLARTGELFF.

The gene calls are TRBV7-9 and TRBJ1-6; D remains unclear. The CDR3 spans 14 residues. CDR1 and CDR2 from the germline V gene are SEHNR and FQNEAQ (reference sequence). V lost 5 bases to trimming and J lost 6 bases, with 11 bases between them. As DNA, the CDR3 is TGTGCCAGCAGCCCCTCGGGGAGTAATTCACCCCTCCACTTT. This codes for CASSPSGSNSPLHF.

V and J are TRBV18 and TRBJ2-7; D gene ambiguous. The CDR3 spans 15 residues. V was clipped by 0 bases and J by 6 bases, with 15 bases between them. CDR1 is KGHSH and CDR2 is LQKENI in the germline V gene. CDR3 loop: CASSPPSGSKAEQYF. CDR3 DNA: TGTGCCAGCTCACCACCGTCCGGGTCTAAGGCCGAGCAGTACTTC.

The V and J genes are TRBV4-1 and TRBJ2-7, with D tentatively TRBD1 (6 bases). The V end lost 1 base, the J end lost 3 bases, and 13 bases lay between the germline ends. CDR1 and CDR2 (germline): MGHRA, YSYEKL. The CDR3 is 15 amino acids. CDR3 amino acids: CASSQGHTGFYEQYF. In DNA, the CDR3 is TGCGCCAGCAGCCAAGGACACACAGGGTTCTACGAGCAGTACTTC.

V gene TRBV7-9 combines with J gene TRBJ1-4; TRBD1 matches 8 bases. Germline V gives CDR1 SEHNR, CDR2 FQNEAQ (reference sequence). This CDR3 has 14 residues. The ends lost 5 bases at V and 7 bases at J; junction bases unmatched: 6. The CDR3 DNA sequence: TGTGCCAGCAGCCGGACAGGGTTGGGTGAAAAACTGTTTTTT. Its translation is CASSRTGLGEKLFF.

CDR3 DNA sequence: TGTGCCAGCAGTGAGAGGGGGAATCCTCCCTACGAGCAGTACTTC. It specifies CASSERGNPPYEQYF. This chain uses TRBV6-1 with TRBJ2-7; D may be TRBD1 (6 bases). V was pared by 3 bases and J by 2 bases, with 14 bases between. Per the germline V gene, CDR1 is MNHNS and CDR2 is SASEGT. The CDR3 totals 15 residues.

In nucleotides, the CDR3 is TGTGCCAGCAGCCAAGTTTCCAGGGTTGAAGTCGACTATGGCTACACCTTC. This codes for CASSQVSRVEVDYGYTF. The V and J genes are TRBV3-1 (or the pseudogene TRBV3-2) and TRBJ1-2, with D possibly being TRBD1 (5 bases). The CDR3 consists of 17 residues. Trimming removed 1 base from V and 3 bases from J, with 18 bases in between. CDR1 and CDR2 from the germline V gene are LGHDT and YNNKEL (reference sequence).

The chain links TRBV5-1 to TRBJ2-7, with 7 positions matching TRBD1. The CDR3 has 13 residues. After removal of 4 bases from V and 5 bases from J, the junction contained 6 bases not matched to a gene. Germline-derived CDR1 and CDR2 are SGHRS and YFSETQ. The chain's CDR3 is CASSVDRADEQYF. In DNA form, the CDR3 reads TGCGCCAGCAGCGTTGACAGGGCGGACGAGCAGTACTTC.

V is TRBV24-1 and J is TRBJ2-2; the match to TRBD2 covers 9 bases. Trimming removed 8 bases from V and 4 bases from J; junction bases left unmatched: 1. Germline CDR1 is KGHDR and CDR2 is SFDVKD. The CDR3 contains 13 residues. The DNA for the CDR3 is TGTGCCACCAAAGCGGGAGGCACCGGGGAGCTGTTTTTT. The encoded protein is CATKAGGTGELFF.

The chain joins TRBV5-4 to TRBJ1-6; D might be TRBD1 (5 bases). CDR1 is SGHNT and CDR2 is YYREEE in the germline V gene (reference sequence). The CDR3 extends over 15 amino acids. V gave up 4 bases and J gave up 9 bases, with 17 bases separating them. The CDR3 DNA reads as TGTGCCAGCAGCGACGGGACTGGAGGAAGTTCACCCCTCCACTTT. This gives the protein CASSDGTGGSSPLHF.

This chain uses TRBV30 with TRBJ1-6; D is uncertain. The V gene lost 4 bases and the J gene lost 6 bases, with 13 bases spanning the gap. Germline CDR1 reads GTSNPN; CDR2 reads SVGIG (reference sequence). There are 14 residues in the CDR3. The CDR3 nucleotides are TGTGCCTGGAACCCGCGTGGAGGTAATTCACCCCTCCACTTT. Translated, it gives CAWNPRGGNSPLHF.

The CDR3: CASSVGTSGASADTQYF. The DNA for the CDR3 is TGTGCCAGCAGCGTGGGGACTAGCGGGGCCTCGGCAGATACGCAGTATTTT. The V and J genes are TRBV5-4 and TRBJ2-3, with 13 positions matching TRBD2. The CDR3 has 17 residues. Unmatched junction bases numbered 9, after V lost 4 bases and J lost 4 bases. Looked up from germline, CDR1 is SGHNT and CDR2 is YYREEE (reference sequence).